The 2 T cell receptor beta chains in this list originate from one sample, sequenced in a study of blood T cell repertoires in COVID-19. Sequencing was performed with immunoSEQ multiplex PCR; in TCRdb, only in-frame clones are kept and a portion is missing. The profile shows 250,000 to 350,000 clones, about 88% of them singletons. Sequences were obtained from PBMCs or T cells enriched from blood (not recorded which). The origin of the receptors is a woman aged 60-75 years in a cohort exposed to, infected with or recovered from COVID-19 (not recorded which).

The rearrangement links TRBV24-1 to TRBJ2-4, with TRBD1 matching over 12 bases. The trim removed 7 bases at V and 1 base at J, leaving 16 bases unmatched. Germline CDR1 reads KGHDR; CDR2 reads SFDVKD. This CDR3 comprises 20 residues. The CDR3 nucleotides read TGTGCCACCAGGGGGGTCCGGGACAGGGGGCATGGCTCGGCCAAAAACATTCAGTACTTC. This gives the protein CATRGVRDRGHGSAKNIQYF.

The V gene is TRBV18, the J gene TRBJ2-7; 13 nucleotides line up with TRBD2. CDR1 is KGHSH and CDR2 is LQKENI in the germline V gene. The V segment lost 3 bases and the J segment 2 bases; nucleotides outside the gene matches: 4. CDR3 length: 16 amino acids. The DNA of the CDR3 is TGTGCCAGCTCACCCCACGGACTAGCGGGAGCCTACGAGCAGTACTTC. This gives the protein CASSPHGLAGAYEQYF.